This is a list of T cell receptor beta chains from one sample in a study of T cell changes during pregnancy in multiple sclerosis. The repertoire was sequenced with immunoSEQ multiplex PCR; TCRdb's copy has only in-frame clones and lacks some. The table shows about 65,000 clones, with roughly 92% occurring only once. This material consisted of CD8+ T cells from peripheral blood mononuclear cells, taken in the third trimester of pregnancy. The receptors were gathered from a female donor in good health, enrolled as a control in a pregnancy study. Each CDR3 is given with its conserved first and last residue. The D gene is left open where the match is weak. For some rows the clone size is stated as once, few or many, or as a class when expanded; others skip it.

clone_size j_call d_call v_call cdr3_aa cdr3_nt
once TRBJ2-1 TRBD2 TRBV7-9 CASSQRGGSYNEQFF TGTGCCAGCTCTCAGCGGGGGGGCTCCTACAATGAGCAGTTCTTC
NA TRBJ1-5 TRBD1 TRBV7-2 CASSLWGQGGNQPQHF TGTGCCAGCAGCTTGTGGGGACAGGGAGGAAATCAGCCCCAGCATTTT
NA TRBJ1-1 NA TRBV5-1 CASSSLEGGTEAFF TGCGCCAGCAGCTCCTTGGAGGGTGGCACTGAAGCTTTCTTT
once TRBJ2-7 TRBD2 TRBV27 CASSSPSGEQYF TGTGCCAGCAGTTCCCCTAGCGGCGAGCAGTACTTC
NA TRBJ1-6 NA TRBV6-1 CASIQVDYNSPLHF TGTGCCAGCATCCAGGTTGACTATAATTCACCCCTCCACTTT
NA TRBJ1-6 NA TRBV30 CAWSATPNSPLHF TGTGCCTGGAGTGCGACTCCTAATTCACCCCTCCACTTT
NA TRBJ1-2 TRBD1 TRBV14 CASSQEGTGAFGYGYTF TGTGCCAGCAGCCAAGAGGGGACAGGGGCGTTTGGTTATGGCTACACCTTC
NA TRBJ2-5 TRBD1 TRBV4-2 CASSQTGQGEETQYF TGTGCCAGCAGCCAAACGGGACAGGGGGAAGAGACCCAGTACTTC
NA TRBJ2-4 NA TRBV30 CAWRPRQRLAKNIQYF TGTGCCTGGAGGCCGAGACAGAGGCTAGCCAAAAACATTCAGTACTTC
NA TRBJ1-1 NA TRBV29-1 CSVEEPQGIGTEAFF TGCAGCGTTGAAGAACCCCAGGGGATTGGCACTGAAGCTTTCTTT
NA TRBJ2-7 NA TRBV7-6 CASSPRESYEQYF TGTGCCAGCAGCCCCCGTGAGTCCTACGAGCAGTACTTC
NA TRBJ1-5 TRBD1 TRBV30 CAWSATGGYRNQPQHF TGTGCCTGGAGTGCAACAGGGGGCTATAGAAATCAGCCCCAGCATTTT
once TRBJ2-3 TRBD1 TRBV7-8 CASSLWGPGTGGTDTQYF TGTGCCAGCAGCTTATGGGGCCCGGGGACAGGGGGCACAGATACGCAGTATTTT
NA TRBJ2-1 TRBD2 TRBV7-9 CASRAGTSYNEQFF TGTGCCAGCAGGGCCGGGACTAGCTACAATGAGCAGTTCTTC
once TRBJ1-2 TRBD1 TRBV30 CAWIDRESINSQGYTF TGTGCCTGGATAGACAGGGAGAGCATCAACAGCCAGGGCTACACCTTC
NA TRBJ2-2 NA TRBV27 CATQDGAGELFF TGTGCCACCCAAGACGGGGCCGGGGAGCTGTTTTTT
NA TRBJ1-1 TRBD1 TRBV9 CASSTRSRPGQGDTEAFF TGTGCCAGCAGCACACGCTCCAGACCGGGACAGGGGGACACTGAAGCTTTCTTT
NA TRBJ1-6 NA TRBV7-6 CASSLDLAAAGNSPLHF TGTGCCAGCAGCCTCGACCTGGCAGCCGCGGGTAATTCACCCCTCCACTTT
NA TRBJ1-5 NA TRBV4-1 CASSQDWTERNQPQHF TGCGCCAGCAGCCAAGATTGGACAGAGAGGAATCAGCCCCAGCATTTT
NA TRBJ2-1 TRBD2 TRBV4-1 CASSQVSGGPNEQFF TGCGCCAGCAGCCAAGTAAGCGGGGGGCCCAATGAGCAGTTCTTC
NA TRBJ1-2 TRBD1 TRBV4-3 CASSQVAWTGAGYTF TGCGCCAGCAGCCAAGTCGCCTGGACAGGGGCTGGCTACACCTTC
NA TRBJ1-1 NA TRBV9 CASSAGTPEAFF TGTGCCAGCAGCGCAGGGACACCTGAAGCTTTCTTT
NA TRBJ2-3 NA TRBV9 CASSAPRGYWASTDTQYF TGTGCCAGCAGCGCCCCAAGGGGCTACTGGGCTAGCACAGATACGCAGTATTTT
NA TRBJ1-1 TRBD1 TRBV19 CASSPIQGMTEAFF TGTGCCAGTAGTCCTATACAGGGGATGACTGAAGCTTTCTTT
NA TRBJ2-2 TRBD1 TRBV9 CASSEEQGANTGELFF TGTGCCAGCAGCGAAGAACAGGGGGCGAACACCGGGGAGCTGTTTTTT
NA TRBJ2-7 TRBD1 TRBV27 CASSPLTGNPYEQYF TGTGCCAGCAGCCCTCTGACAGGGAACCCCTACGAGCAGTACTTC
NA TRBJ2-5 TRBD2 TRBV2 CASSGLPSGELEETQYF TGTGCCAGCAGTGGGCTCCCTAGCGGGGAGCTTGAAGAGACCCAGTACTTC
NA TRBJ2-7 TRBD1 TRBV7-9 CASSLSGGQGGYEQYF TGTGCCAGCAGCTTAAGTGGCGGACAGGGTGGCTACGAGCAGTACTTC
NA TRBJ1-2 TRBD1 TRBV5-5 CASRGQNYGYTF TGTGCCAGCAGGGGACAGAACTATGGCTACACCTTC
NA TRBJ1-1 NA TRBV30 CAWTRGNTEAFF TGTGCCTGGACTAGGGGGAACACTGAAGCTTTCTTT
NA TRBJ2-7 NA TRBV30 CAWSVAGNEQYF TGTGCCTGGAGTGTAGCAGGCAACGAGCAGTACTTC
NA TRBJ2-2 TRBD1 TRBV5-5 CASSLYTGLTGDTGELFF TGTGCCAGCAGCTTGTATACGGGGCTGACAGGGGACACCGGGGAGCTGTTTTTT
NA TRBJ1-1 TRBD1 TRBV2 CASGGQILNTEAFF TGTGCCAGCGGGGGACAGATCCTTAACACTGAAGCTTTCTTT
NA TRBJ2-7 TRBD2 TRBV4-3 CASSPKTGTSDHEQYF TGCGCCAGCAGCCCTAAAACCGGGACTAGCGATCACGAGCAGTACTTC
NA TRBJ1-5 NA TRBV5-8 CASSLQANQPQHF TGTGCCAGCAGCTTGCAGGCTAATCAGCCCCAGCATTTT
once TRBJ2-7 NA TRBV4-3 CASSQVTGLRVYEQYF TGCGCCAGCAGCCAAGTCACAGGGTTAAGGGTCTACGAGCAGTACTTC
NA TRBJ1-2 TRBD1 TRBV11-2 CASSKRQGAPNYGYTF TGTGCCAGCAGCAAACGACAGGGGGCGCCTAACTATGGCTACACCTTC
NA TRBJ1-1 TRBD1 TRBV27 CASSPGTELNTEAFF TGTGCCAGCAGTCCCGGGACAGAATTGAACACTGAAGCTTTCTTT
once TRBJ2-7 TRBD1 TRBV7-3 CASSEGPGGSYEQYF TGTGCCAGCAGCGAAGGCCCAGGGGGCTCCTACGAGCAGTACTTC
NA TRBJ2-7 NA TRBV14 CASSLDRFSSYEQYF TGTGCCAGCAGCCTTGACAGGTTCAGCTCCTACGAGCAGTACTTC
NA TRBJ1-1 NA TRBV7-9 CASSQVIGVLGTEAFF TGTGCCAGCAGCCAAGTCATAGGGGTTTTGGGCACTGAAGCTTTCTTT
NA TRBJ2-3 TRBD1 TRBV4-1 CASSPTSSTGNPDTQYF TGCGCCAGCAGCCCGACGAGTTCGACAGGGAATCCAGATACGCAGTATTTT
NA TRBJ2-1 TRBD1 TRBV5-6 CASSLGTGTYNEQFF TGTGCCAGCAGCTTGGGGACAGGGACGTACAATGAGCAGTTCTTC
NA TRBJ1-4 TRBD1 TRBV4-3 CASSFGTGPNEKLFF TGCGCCAGCAGCTTTGGGACAGGCCCTAATGAAAAACTGTTTTTT
NA TRBJ2-3 NA TRBV9 CASSEDLGGGTDTQYF TGTGCCAGCAGCGAGGACCTCGGCGGGGGCACAGATACGCAGTATTTT
NA TRBJ2-3 TRBD2 TRBV2 CASSVAGGLGNTDTQYF TGTGCCAGCAGTGTAGCGGGGGGGTTGGGAAATACAGATACGCAGTATTTT
NA TRBJ2-7 TRBD2 TRBV5-6 CASSLRGGGGSYEQYF TGTGCCAGCAGCTTGCGAGGTGGCGGGGGCTCCTACGAGCAGTACTTC
once TRBJ2-5 NA TRBV2 CASSGILQTANQETQYF TGTGCCAGCAGTGGTATTCTACAGACAGCCAACCAAGAGACCCAGTACTTC
NA TRBJ2-3 TRBD2 TRBV2 CASTTPGAGGPTDTQYF TGTGCCAGCACCACCCCGGGGGCGGGGGGGCCAACAGATACGCAGTATTTT
NA TRBJ2-3 TRBD2 TRBV13 CASSSLAGSGWGGTDTQYF TGTGCCAGCAGCTCACTAGCGGGGTCAGGCTGGGGTGGCACAGATACGCAGTATTTT
NA TRBJ1-1 TRBD1 TRBV27 CASSPGQLNTEAFF TGTGCCAGCAGTCCGGGACAGCTCAACACTGAAGCTTTCTTT
NA TRBJ1-4 NA TRBV30 CAWNKPGMGNEKLFF TGTGCCTGGAACAAACCGGGGATGGGTAATGAAAAACTGTTTTTT
NA TRBJ1-5 NA TRBV5-5 CASSLDSFSNQPQHF TGTGCCAGCAGCTTGGACAGTTTTAGCAATCAGCCCCAGCATTTT
NA TRBJ2-7 TRBD2 TRBV7-9 CASSPGLAGSYEQYF TGTGCCAGCAGCCCCGGGTTAGCGGGCTCCTACGAGCAGTACTTC
once TRBJ1-1 TRBD1 TRBV4-1 CASSDLGTIGQGEAFF TGCGCCAGCAGCGACTTAGGAACCATCGGACAGGGGGAAGCTTTCTTT